This is a list of T cell receptor beta chains from one sample in a study of cytomegalovirus exposure and HLA in healthy donors. This table comes from immunoSEQ multiplex PCR, and its TCRdb copy is limited to in-frame clones, with some not included. The table lists about 160,000 clones, around 79% of them singletons. Specimen: PBMCs. The origin of the receptors is a human donor in good health. Both conserved end residues are part of each CDR3. A D gene is named only where the DNA matches it firmly. Not every row has a clone size; where given, it reads once, few, many or a size class.

TRBD2	TRBJ2-1	TRBV15	NA	CATSRDFGSGGSVTGEQFF	TGTGCCACCAGCAGAGATTTTGGTTCGGGGGGAAGTGTTACCGGTGAGCAGTTCTTC
NA	TRBJ1-5	TRBV6-1	NA	CASTSGQYQPQHF	TGTGCCAGCACCAGCGGACAGTATCAGCCCCAGCATTTT
TRBD1	TRBJ2-1	TRBV7-8	once	CASSLVRGTGEHNEQFF	TGTGCCAGCAGCTTAGTTAGGGGGACAGGGGAACACAATGAGCAGTTCTTC
TRBD2	TRBJ2-7	TRBV5-1	NA	CASSLDSGGLDYEQYF	TGCGCCAGCAGCTTGGACAGCGGGGGCCTGGACTACGAGCAGTACTTC
NA	TRBJ1-1	TRBV5-5	NA	CASSPVLNTEAFF	TGTGCCAGCTCTCCAGTGTTGAACACTGAAGCTTTCTTT
NA	TRBJ2-1	TRBV21-1	NA	CASSKGGKGLAGGSSYNEQFF	TGTGCCAGCAGCAAAGGAGGGAAGGGGCTAGCGGGAGGGAGCTCCTACAATGAGCAGTTCTTC
NA	TRBJ1-2	TRBV30	NA	CAWSVQDPYYGYTF	TGTGCCTGGAGTGTACAGGATCCCTACTATGGCTACACCTTC
TRBD2	TRBJ2-2	TRBV28	NA	CASSLPVVAGDTGELFF	TGTGCCAGCAGTCTTCCCGTGGTAGCGGGAGATACCGGGGAGCTGTTTTTT
NA	TRBJ1-5	TRBV6-1	NA	CASSGGLDQPQHF	TGTGCCAGCAGCGGGGGGTTGGATCAGCCCCAGCATTTT
NA	TRBJ2-2	TRBV6-5	NA	CATGRGQPTRQLFF	TGTGCCACCGGGAGGGGGCAACCCACCAGGCAGCTGTTTTTT
NA	TRBJ2-3	TRBV29-1	NA	CSGTMLGAEDTQYF	TGCAGCGGGACAATGTTGGGGGCAGAAGATACGCAGTATTTT
TRBD2	TRBJ2-2	TRBV2	NA	CASRDTSVNTGELFF	TGTGCCAGCAGGGATACTAGCGTGAACACCGGGGAGCTGTTTTTT
NA	TRBJ2-3	TRBV7-2	once	CASSLDSGAGPWDTQYF	TGTGCCAGCAGCTTAGATTCGGGAGCGGGTCCTTGGGATACGCAGTATTTT
NA	TRBJ1-1	TRBV4-1	NA	CASSQEWGGLGSNTEAFF	TGCGCCAGCAGCCAAGAGTGGGGGGGCTTGGGGTCGAACACTGAAGCTTTCTTT
TRBD2	TRBJ2-2	TRBV18	NA	CASSSLAGANTGELFF	TGTGCCAGCTCATCCCTAGCGGGGGCAAACACCGGGGAGCTGTTTTTT
TRBD2	TRBJ2-1	TRBV7-2	NA	CASSLVRLASGNNEQFF	TGTGCCAGCAGCTTAGTTCGTTTGGCTAGCGGAAACAATGAGCAGTTCTTC
NA	TRBJ1-1	TRBV28	NA	CASTLRRNTEAFF	TGTGCCAGCACCCTAAGGAGGAACACTGAAGCTTTCTTT
TRBD1	TRBJ1-2	TRBV30	NA	CAWSIPNRGRKGYTF	TGTGCCTGGAGTATACCGAACAGGGGGCGAAAGGGCTACACCTTC
NA	TRBJ1-3	TRBV10-3	NA	CAISEGRLSGNTIYF	TGTGCCATCAGTGAAGGCAGGCTTTCTGGAAACACCATATATTTT
TRBD2	TRBJ2-7	TRBV27	NA	CASSPGLVLGSYEQYF	TGTGCCAGCAGCCCGGGACTAGTCCTTGGGTCCTACGAGCAGTACTTC
NA	TRBJ1-2	TRBV14	once	CASSQVRGGYGYTF	TGTGCCAGCAGCCAAGTCCGGGGGGGCTATGGCTACACCTTC
NA	TRBJ1-2	TRBV5-1	NA	CASSFETAFPLTF	TGCGCCAGCAGCTTTGAGACAGCTTTTCCCCTCACCTTC
NA	TRBJ2-6	TRBV6-4	few	CASVRVIPVSGANVLTF	TGTGCCAGTGTCAGGGTTATCCCGGTCTCTGGGGCCAACGTCCTGACTTTC
TRBD2	TRBJ2-7	TRBV6-5	NA	CASGEGPHEQYF	TGTGCCAGCGGGGAGGGGCCACACGAGCAGTACTTC